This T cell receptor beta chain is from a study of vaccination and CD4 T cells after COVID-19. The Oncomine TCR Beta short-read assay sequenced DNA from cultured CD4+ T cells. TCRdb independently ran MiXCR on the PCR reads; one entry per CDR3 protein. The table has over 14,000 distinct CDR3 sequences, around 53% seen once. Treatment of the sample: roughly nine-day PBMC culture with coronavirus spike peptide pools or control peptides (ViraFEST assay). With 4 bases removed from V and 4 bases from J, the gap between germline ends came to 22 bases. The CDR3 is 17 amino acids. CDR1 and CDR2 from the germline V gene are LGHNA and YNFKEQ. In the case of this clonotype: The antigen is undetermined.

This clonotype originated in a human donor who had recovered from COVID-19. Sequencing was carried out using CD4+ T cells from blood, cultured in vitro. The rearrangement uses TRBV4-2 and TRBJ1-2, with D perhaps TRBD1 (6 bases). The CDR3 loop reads CASSPRTEVGEAYGYTF. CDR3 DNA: TGTGCCAGCAGCCCTCGGACAGAGGTGGGAGAGGCCTATGGCTACACCTTC.